The source of this T cell receptor (beta chain) is a study of cytomegalovirus exposure and HLA in healthy donors. The wider study: The 100 million to 120 million unique TCR beta sequences, from 150 million to 200 million T cells, were found by an earlier analysis.

It was with 60 Vbeta and 13 Jbeta primers that the PCR ran. Method: immunoSEQ multiplex PCR; TCRdb's copy keeps in-frame clones and lacks some. The table lists under 200,000 clones, approximately 80% of them singletons, with less than 15% in the top ten. The CDR3 totals 14 residues. Germline V gene lookup returns CDR1 SGDLS and CDR2 YYNGEE. The trim removed 6 bases at V and 4 bases at J, leaving 7 bases unmatched. The gene calls are TRBV9 and TRBJ2-1, with 7 positions matching TRBD2. Material for sequencing was PBMCs. The TCR sequence derives from a woman aged 45-60 years in good health and CMV-seronegative. The CDR3 DNA sequence: TGTGCCAGCACCCCTCGCGGGAGTTACAATGAGCAGTTCTTC. Its protein product is CASTPRGSYNEQFF. Full variable domain (outside the CDR3, taken from reference TRBV9 and TRBJ2-1): DSGVTQTPKHLITATGQRVTLRCSPRSGDLSVYWYQQSLDQGLQFLIQYYNGEERAKGNILERFSAQQFPDLHSELNLSSLELGDSALYFCASTPRGSYNEQFFGPGTRLTVL.